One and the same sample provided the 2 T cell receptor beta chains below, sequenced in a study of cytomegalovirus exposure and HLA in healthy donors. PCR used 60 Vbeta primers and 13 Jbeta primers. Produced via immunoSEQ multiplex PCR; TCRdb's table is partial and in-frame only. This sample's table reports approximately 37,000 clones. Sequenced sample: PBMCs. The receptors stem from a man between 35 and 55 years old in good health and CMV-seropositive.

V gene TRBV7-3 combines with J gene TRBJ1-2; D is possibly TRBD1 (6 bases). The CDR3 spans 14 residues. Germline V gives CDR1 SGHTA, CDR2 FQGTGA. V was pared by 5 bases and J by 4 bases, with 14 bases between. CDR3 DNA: TGTGCCAGCAGCCCCACCCCGGACAGCTATGGCTACACCTTC. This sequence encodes CASSPTPDSYGYTF.

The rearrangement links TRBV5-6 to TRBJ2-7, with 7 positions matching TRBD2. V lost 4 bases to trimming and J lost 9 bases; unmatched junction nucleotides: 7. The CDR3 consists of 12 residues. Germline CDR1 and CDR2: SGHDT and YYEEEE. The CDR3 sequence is CASSGMGGGQYF. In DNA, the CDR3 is TGTGCCAGCAGCGGTATGGGCGGGGGGCAGTACTTC.